The 7 T cell receptor beta chains listed next were all sequenced from one sample in a study of cytomegalovirus exposure and HLA in healthy donors. A multiplex PCR was run with 60 Vbeta primers and 13 Jbeta primers. Clones were sequenced by immunoSEQ multiplex PCR, and TCRdb holds only the in-frame ones, with some missing. This table has approximately 100,000 clones, around three quarters appearing once. Sequencing was performed on PBMCs. The receptors were gathered from a man aged 50 or older in good health and CMV-seropositive.

The rearrangement links TRBV5-1 to TRBJ2-1; the match to TRBD2 covers 9 bases. From germline, CDR1 is SGHRS and CDR2 YFSETQ. This CDR3 has 15 residues. Losses at the gene ends were 4 bases for V and 8 bases for J; bases not matched to a gene: 10. This chain's CDR3 is CASSGGLAIGYEQFF. The CDR3 nucleotides are TGCGCCAGCAGCGGGGGACTAGCCATAGGCTATGAGCAGTTCTTC.

J is TRBJ1-1 and V is TRBV6-6; D is ambiguous. The CDR3 extends over 14 amino acids. Germline-derived CDR1 and CDR2 are MNHNY and SVGAGI (reference sequence). V dropped 7 bases and J dropped 1 base, with 13 bases sitting between them. The CDR3 spells CASTPPGSNTEAFF. For the CDR3, the DNA is TGTGCCAGCACCCCACCGGGTTCGAACACTGAAGCTTTCTTT.

The chain employs TRBV6-1 and TRBJ2-5; D might be TRBD1 (5 bases). V was shortened by 6 bases and J by 5 bases, with 10 bases between the two germline ends. CDR3 length equals 12 residues. CDR1 and CDR2 from the germline V gene are MNHNS and SASEGT. Here the CDR3 DNA reads TGTGCCAGCAGGGTGGCAGGGGAGACCCAGTACTTC. This gives the protein CASRVAGETQYF.

The gene calls are TRBV16 and TRBJ1-2; no clear D gene. V was cut by 2 bases and J by 2 bases, with 12 bases left in between. The CDR3 sequence is 15 residues long. In germline, CDR1 is KGHSY, CDR2 FQNENV. CDR3 DNA: TGTGCCAGCAGCCAAGCCGGACGGGGAAACTATGGCTACACCTTC. Translated: CASSQAGRGNYGYTF.

The chain recombines TRBV5-1 with TRBJ2-5; 13 bases fit TRBD2. The CDR3 is 16 amino acids. V was pared by 4 bases and J by 5 bases, with 8 bases of the junction left unmatched. Germline V gene lookup returns CDR1 SGHRS and CDR2 YFSETQ. The CDR3 region has the DNA TGCGCCAGCAGCCCCGGGACTAGCGGGGCCAGGGAGACCCAGTACTTC. Protein product: CASSPGTSGARETQYF.

This rearrangement joins TRBV19 to TRBJ2-5; 8 bases line up with TRBD1. CDR3 size: 14 residues. The trim removed 6 bases at V and 4 bases at J, leaving 7 bases unmatched. Germline V gene sequence: CDR1 LNHDA, CDR2 SQIVND (reference sequence). CDR3 DNA: TGTGCCAGTAGCCCACGCAGGGGGCGAGAGACCCAGTACTTC. Residues: CASSPRRGRETQYF.

The CDR3 loop is CASSFTMGTSGKETQYF. CDR3 nucleotide sequence: TGTGCCAGCAGCTTCACAATGGGGACTAGCGGGAAAGAGACCCAGTACTTC. The chain combines TRBV13 with TRBJ2-5; 13 positions agree with TRBD2. The V segment lost 3 bases and the J segment 3 bases; nucleotides outside the gene matches: 7. In germline, CDR1 is PRHDT, CDR2 FYEKMQ (reference sequence). This CDR3 is 17 amino acids long. The full variable domain, completed using reference TRBV13 and TRBJ2-5, is AAGVIQSPRHLIKEKRETATLKCYPIPRHDTVYWYQQGPGQDPQFLISFYEKMQSDKGSIPDRFSAQQFSDYHSELNMSSLELGDSALYFCASSFTMGTSGKETQYFGPGTRLLVL.